This T cell receptor beta chain was identified in a study of STAT5B mutations in CD4+ large granular lymphocyte leukemia. Study observations and caveats: Patient CD4-sorted repertoires stayed more clonal than healthy ones after leukemic-clone removal. Compared with healthy controls (2/35), patient top clones favored TRBV06 (8/27).

Sequencing was performed with immunoSEQ multiplex PCR; in TCRdb, only in-frame clones are kept and a portion is missing. The profile shows 20,000 to 25,000 clones, about 78% of them singletons. Trimming stripped 2 bases from V and 4 bases from J, with 11 bases between. CDR3 size: 15 residues. Germline V gene data show CDR1 as MNHEY and CDR2 as SVGAGI. Healthy controls were blood donor buffy coats. For this clone: Its antigen is not identified.

The chain joins TRBV6-5 to TRBJ2-2; D tentatively reads TRBD1 or TRBD2 (5 bases each). This clonotype was sampled from a human donor in good health. The sample taken for sequencing was CD4+ T cells from blood buffy coats. The CDR3 loop is CASSYDGTFTGELFF. The CDR3 bases are TGTGCCAGCAGTTACGACGGGACGTTCACCGGGGAGCTGTTTTTT.